Below, 23 T cell receptor beta chains from the same sample are listed, as sequenced in a study of blood T cell repertoires in COVID-19. Here immunoSEQ multiplex PCR was the method, and the copy in TCRdb shows in-frame clones only, minus some. The sample lists over 140,000 clones, approximately 83% occurring once. Sequenced sample: peripheral blood. Source of these receptors: a woman aged 55-70 years with acute or convalescent COVID-19.

The chain recombines TRBV13 with TRBJ2-2, with 7 bases that match TRBD1. This CDR3 has 15 residues. Germline V gives CDR1 PRHDT, CDR2 FYEKMQ (reference sequence). V lost 5 bases to trimming and J lost 2 bases; unmatched junction nucleotides: 5. CDR3 sequence: CASSTGTVNTGELFF. The CDR3, as DNA: TGTGCCAGCAGCACCGGGACAGTAAACACCGGGGAGCTGTTTTTT.

The rearrangement joins TRBV28 to TRBJ2-3, with TRBD2 matching 7 bases. The CDR3 has 14 residues. V gave up 4 bases and J gave up 0 bases; unmatched junction bases: 1. Germline CDR1 and CDR2: MDHEN and SYDVKM. The CDR3 nucleotides read TGTGCCAGCAGTTCTAGCGGAAGCACAGATACGCAGTATTTT. This codes for CASSSSGSTDTQYF.

This clone was observed once. The chain joins TRBV7-3 to TRBJ2-5; 8 bases are shared with TRBD2. V lost 1 base, J lost 4 bases, and 5 bases stayed unmatched. The CDR3 extends over 15 amino acids. Germline values: CDR1 SGHTA, CDR2 FQGTGA. The CDR3 DNA reads TGTGCCAGCAGCTTAATTGGGGCGGGAGGAGAGACCCAGTACTTC. Translating it yields CASSLIGAGGETQYF.

V is TRBV28 and J is TRBJ2-6; 9 bases fit TRBD1. The V segment lost 1 base and the J segment 4 bases; nucleotides outside the gene matches: 8. Germline V CDR1 and CDR2: MDHEN, SYDVKM. This CDR3 spans 18 amino acids. DNA of the CDR3: TGTGCCAGCAGTTTATTTATTGGGACAGGGTTGGGGGCCAACGTCCTGACTTTC. Translation gives CASSLFIGTGLGANVLTF.

The rearrangement uses TRBV7-2 and TRBJ2-2; 8 bases line up with TRBD2. V shed 5 bases, J shed 7 bases, and the junction held 9 bases outside the gene matches. CDR1 is SGHTA and CDR2 is FQGNSA in the germline V gene. This CDR3 has 15 amino acids. The CDR3 region is CASSVETSGGGELFF. The CDR3, as DNA: TGTGCCAGCAGCGTAGAAACTAGCGGAGGCGGGGAGCTGTTTTTT.

CDR3 sequence reads: CASSQDGGAREKLFF. The CDR3 DNA is TGCGCCAGCAGCCAAGATGGAGGGGCGCGTGAAAAACTGTTTTTT. V gene TRBV4-1 combines with J gene TRBJ1-4; perhaps TRBD1 as D (5 bases). Trimming cost V 0 bases and J 7 bases, with 12 bases left between them. CDR3 size: 15 residues. CDR1 MGHRA and CDR2 YSYEKL come from the germline V gene.

This clone appeared a few times. V gene TRBV4-1 combines with J gene TRBJ2-1, with D tentatively TRBD2 (6 bases). The CDR3 has 19 amino acids. Germline V gene lookup returns CDR1 MGHRA and CDR2 YSYEKL. V shed 0 bases and J shed 6 bases, with 24 bases lying between them. The CDR3 DNA follows: TGCGCCAGCAGCCAAGATCCCCGGATGACGGGAGAATCTACCAATGAGCAGTTCTTC. This codes for CASSQDPRMTGESTNEQFF.

This clone showed up just a few times. The chain uses TRBV5-1 and TRBJ1-3; D remains unclear. The germline V gene has CDR1 SGHRS and CDR2 YFSETQ. CDR3 length: 17 residues. The V end was cut by 4 bases, the J end by 0 bases, with 17 bases between. The CDR3 DNA is TGCGCCAGCAGCATACATTTTACGGGAAGCTCTGGAAACACCATATATTTT. It is translated as CASSIHFTGSSGNTIYF.

The chain couples TRBV7-2 to TRBJ1-2, with a tentative D call TRBD1 (6 bases). CDR1 and CDR2 from the germline V gene are SGHTA and FQGNSA. Between the trimmed V and J ends, which lost 1 base and 10 bases, there was a span of 19 bases. CDR3 length: 15 amino acids. CDR3 amino acids: CASSLEFSGQAFYTF. Written as DNA, the CDR3 is TGTGCCAGCAGCTTAGAGTTCTCGGGACAAGCCTTCTACACCTTC.

This clone was picked up a small number of times. The chain has TRBV19 and TRBJ1-1; 10 bases agree with TRBD1. There are 16 residues in the CDR3. With V trimmed by 5 bases and J by 5 bases, 11 bases remained unmatched. The germline CDR1 and CDR2 sequences are LNHDA and SQIVND (reference sequence). The CDR3 reads CASSPIRDRGGTEAFF. The CDR3 coding sequence is TGTGCCAGTAGTCCGATCCGGGACAGGGGAGGGACTGAAGCTTTCTTT.

The V call is TRBV3-1 (or the pseudogene TRBV3-2), the J call TRBJ2-7; TRBD1 matches at 7 bases. This CDR3 has 15 residues. The ends lost 4 bases at V and 1 base at J; junction bases unmatched: 7. Looked up from germline, CDR1 is LGHDT and CDR2 is YNNKEL (reference sequence). The CDR3 nucleotides are TGTGCCAGCAGCCCCCCGCCAGGGGGATCCTACGAGCAGTACTTC. It yields the protein CASSPPPGGSYEQYF.

V gene TRBV5-1 combines with J gene TRBJ2-7, with a weak D call TRBD1 (6 bases). The V end was cut by 1 base, the J end by 3 bases, with 11 bases between. Germline assignment: CDR1 SGHRS and CDR2 YFSETQ. The CDR3 extends over 14 amino acids. The CDR3 sequence is CASSLSWGHYEQYF. CDR3 nucleotides: TGCGCCAGCAGCTTGAGCTGGGGGCACTACGAGCAGTACTTC.

The rearrangement joins TRBV5-1 to TRBJ1-3; no firm D call. This CDR3 has 16 residues. The germline V gene encodes CDR1 SGHRS and CDR2 YFSETQ. V lost 0 bases and J lost 0, with 10 bases in between. CDR3 amino acids: CASSLAEGGSGNTIYF. CDR3 nucleotide sequence: TGCGCCAGCAGCTTGGCCGAGGGCGGCTCTGGAAACACCATATATTTT.

V is TRBV5-1 and J is TRBJ2-2; TRBD2 matches at 12 bases. Per germline, CDR1 SGHRS and CDR2 YFSETQ. The CDR3 is 21 residues long. V shed 4 bases and J 0 bases; nucleotides not matched to a gene: 16. CDR3 nucleotide sequence: TGCGCCAGCAGCCCGAGGATCGGGGACTCTAGCGGGAGGGCGAACACCGGGGAGCTGTTTTTT. Translated: CASSPRIGDSSGRANTGELFF. Based on the CDR3 plus reference TRBV5-1 and TRBJ2-2, the full variable domain is KAGVTQTPRYLIKTRGQQVTLSCSPISGHRSVSWYQQTPGQGLQFLFEYFSETQRNKGNFPGRFSGRQFSNSRSEMNVSTLELGDSALYLCASSPRIGDSSGRANTGELFFGEGSRLTVL.

The genes are TRBV24-1 and TRBJ2-1, with a tentative D call TRBD2 (5 bases). The CDR3 has 12 residues. V was trimmed by 9 bases and J by 4 bases, leaving 9 bases between them. The germline CDR1 and CDR2 sequences are KGHDR and SFDVKD. CDR3 loop: CATRTSYNEQFF. The CDR3 DNA sequence: TGTGCCACCCGTACTAGTTACAATGAGCAGTTCTTC.

This rearrangement joins TRBV28 to TRBJ1-1, with a tentative D call TRBD1 (5 bases). V lost 7 bases and J lost 10, with 22 bases in between. Germline assignment: CDR1 MDHEN and CDR2 SYDVKM. The CDR3 is made up of 14 amino acids. CDR3 sequence: CASNGPWGGEGAFF. CDR3 nucleotide sequence: TGTGCCAGCAACGGCCCCTGGGGGGGGGAGGGAGCTTTCTTT.

This chain connects TRBV19 to TRBJ1-1; 8 bases agree with TRBD1. This CDR3 has 16 residues. Germline V gene lookup returns CDR1 LNHDA and CDR2 SQIVND (reference sequence). J gave up 1 base and V 6 bases, and 10 bases lay outside the gene matches. CDR3 region: CASSPQQGVPNTEAFF. Written as DNA, the CDR3 is TGTGCCAGTAGCCCACAACAGGGGGTCCCGAACACTGAAGCTTTCTTT. The full variable domain, in which reference TRBV19 and TRBJ1-1 provide the parts outside the CDR3, is DGGITQSPKYLFRKEGQNVTLSCEQNLNHDAMYWYRQDPGQGLRLIYYSQIVNDFQKGDIAEGYSVSREKKESFPLTVTSAQKNPTAFYLCASSPQQGVPNTEAFFGQGTRLTVV.

V is TRBV6-5 and J is TRBJ1-5; the D is unclear. The CDR3 consists of 13 residues. V was pared by 5 bases and J by 0 bases, with 5 bases between. CDR1 and CDR2 (germline): MNHEY, SVGAGI. As DNA, the CDR3 is TGTGCCAGCAGTCAAAATAGCAATCAGCCCCAGCATTTT. Translated: CASSQNSNQPQHF.

The V call is TRBV7-9, the J call TRBJ2-6, with a possible D match to TRBD2 (6 bases). There are 17 residues in the CDR3. V shed 6 bases and J shed 0 bases, with 15 bases lying between them. Germline V lookup: CDR1 SEHNR, CDR2 FQNEAQ (reference sequence). The CDR3 region is CASSSEHSGSGANVLTF. The CDR3 nucleotides are TGTGCCAGCAGTTCCGAACATAGCGGCTCTGGGGCCAACGTCCTGACTTTC.

Here the CDR3 reads CASSDRVEQYF. Written as DNA, the CDR3 is TGTGCCAGCAGTGACAGGGTCGAGCAGTACTTC. The chain employs TRBV6-1 and TRBJ2-7; possible D gene TRBD1, 5 bases. Germline loops: CDR1 MNHNS, CDR2 SASEGT. The V end was cut by 3 bases, the J end by 6 bases, with 6 bases between. This CDR3 contains 11 residues.

This clone was found once. The chain links TRBV24-1 to TRBJ1-5; 9 bases agree with TRBD1. The junction had 2 bases not matched to a gene; V was cut back by 9 bases and J by 3 bases. There are 13 residues in the CDR3. Germline-derived CDR1 and CDR2 are KGHDR and SFDVKD. In DNA, the CDR3 is TGTGCCACCCGGGACAGGGACAATCAGCCCCAGCATTTT. Protein sequence: CATRDRDNQPQHF.

This clone was seen only once. V and J are TRBV14 and TRBJ2-3; TRBD2 aligns across 7 bases. Germline values: CDR1 SGHDN, CDR2 FVKESK. The CDR3 loop spans 17 amino acids. The V and J ends lost 4 bases and 3 bases, in that order; junction bases with no gene match: 13. For the CDR3, the DNA is TGTGCCAGCAGCCCCTTTCGCGGGAGAATGGCGACAGATACGCAGTATTTT. Protein sequence: CASSPFRGRMATDTQYF.

This sequence joins TRBV19 and TRBJ2-7; 13 bases are shared with TRBD2. The CDR3 has 16 amino acids. Germline lookup yields CDR1 LNHDA and CDR2 SQIVND (reference sequence). The V segment lost 5 bases and the J segment 2 bases; nucleotides outside the gene matches: 6. The CDR3 coding sequence is TGTGCCAGTAGTGGTCGGACTAGCGGGAGCCCCTACGAGCAGTACTTC. This translates into CASSGRTSGSPYEQYF.